This TCR beta chain is from a study of CD8 T cells in Susac syndrome. Germline CDR1 is SNHLY and CDR2 is FYNNEI. With 1 base removed from V and 0 bases from J, the gap between germline ends came to 7 bases. The CDR3 extends over 14 amino acids. Reverse transcription used about 0.5 to 1 ug RNA and random hexamers. TCRdb processed the immunoSEQ multiplex PCR reads anew with MiXCR; each CDR3 protein has one entry. The table lists approximately 200,000 distinct CDR3 sequences, 80% to 95% of them singletons. This rearrangement joins TRBV2 to TRBJ2-7; D is unclear. This clonotype was sampled from a human donor with multiple sclerosis. The sequenced material came from CD8+ T cells from PBMCs. The CDR3 is CASSEGVYSYEQYF. CDR3 in DNA: TGTGCCAGCAGTGAAGGGGTCTACTCCTACGAGCAGTACTTC.